This T cell receptor (beta chain) was documented in a study of T cell responses to AZD1222 COVID-19 vaccine. Findings and caveats of the study: Dominant at 160-218 and 743-854, vaccine-associated CD4 TCRs also spanned spike.

The trim removed 6 bases at V and 3 bases at J, leaving 4 bases unmatched. The CDR3 spans 13 residues. Germline assignment: CDR1 MDHEN and CDR2 SYDVKM. Of note for this clone: Its specificity is not known.

Produced via immunoSEQ multiplex PCR; TCRdb's table is partial and in-frame only. The sample shows roughly 130,000 clones, just under 95% of them seen only once. This clonotype originated in an adult in good health. The sample here was peripheral blood, taken on day 0 of AZD1222 vaccination. This rearrangement joins TRBV28 to TRBJ1-2; 7 bases agree with TRBD1. This CDR3 reads CASRLQGYYGYTF. DNA of the CDR3: TGTGCCAGCAGATTACAGGGGTACTATGGCTACACCTTC.